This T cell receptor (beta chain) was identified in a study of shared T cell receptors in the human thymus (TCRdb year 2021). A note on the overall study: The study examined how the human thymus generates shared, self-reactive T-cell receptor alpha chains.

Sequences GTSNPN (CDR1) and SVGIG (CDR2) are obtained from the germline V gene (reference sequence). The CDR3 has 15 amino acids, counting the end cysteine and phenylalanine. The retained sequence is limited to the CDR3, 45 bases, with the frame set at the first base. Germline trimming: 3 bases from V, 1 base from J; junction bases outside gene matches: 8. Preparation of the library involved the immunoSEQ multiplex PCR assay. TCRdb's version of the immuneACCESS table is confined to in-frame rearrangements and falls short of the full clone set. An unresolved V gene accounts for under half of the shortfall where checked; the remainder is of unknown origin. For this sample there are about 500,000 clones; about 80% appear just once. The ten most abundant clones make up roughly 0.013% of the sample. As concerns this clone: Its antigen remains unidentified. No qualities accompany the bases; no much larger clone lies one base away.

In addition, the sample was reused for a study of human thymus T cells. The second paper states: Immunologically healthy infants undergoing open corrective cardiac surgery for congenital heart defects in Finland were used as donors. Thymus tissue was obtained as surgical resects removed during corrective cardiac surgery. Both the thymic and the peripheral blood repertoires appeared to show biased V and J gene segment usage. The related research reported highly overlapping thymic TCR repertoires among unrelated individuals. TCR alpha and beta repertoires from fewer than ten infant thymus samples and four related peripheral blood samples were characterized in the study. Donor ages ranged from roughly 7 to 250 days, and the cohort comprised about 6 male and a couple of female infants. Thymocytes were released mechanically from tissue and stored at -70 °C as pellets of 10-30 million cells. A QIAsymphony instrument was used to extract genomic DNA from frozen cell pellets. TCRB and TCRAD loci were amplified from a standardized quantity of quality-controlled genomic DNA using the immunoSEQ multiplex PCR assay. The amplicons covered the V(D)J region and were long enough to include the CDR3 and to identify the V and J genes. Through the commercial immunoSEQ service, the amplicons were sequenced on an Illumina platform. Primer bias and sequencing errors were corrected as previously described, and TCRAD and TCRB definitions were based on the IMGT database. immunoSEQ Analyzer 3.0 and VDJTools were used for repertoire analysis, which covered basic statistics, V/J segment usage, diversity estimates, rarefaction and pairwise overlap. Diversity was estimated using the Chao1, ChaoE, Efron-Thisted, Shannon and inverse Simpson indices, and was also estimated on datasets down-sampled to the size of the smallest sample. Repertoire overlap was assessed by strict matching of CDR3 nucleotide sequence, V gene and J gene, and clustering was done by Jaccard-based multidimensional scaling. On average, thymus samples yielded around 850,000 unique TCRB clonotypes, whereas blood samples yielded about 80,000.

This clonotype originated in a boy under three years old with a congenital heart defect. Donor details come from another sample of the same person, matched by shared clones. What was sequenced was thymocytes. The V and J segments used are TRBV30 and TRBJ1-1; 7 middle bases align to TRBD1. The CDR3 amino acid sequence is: CAWRGTAFKNTEAFF. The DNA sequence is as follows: TGTGCCTGGAGGGGGACAGCCTTTAAGAACACTGAAGCTTTCTTT.